The clone carrying this T cell receptor (beta chain) was recorded at least ten times. Its antigen is undetermined. Researchers amplified the TCR beta CDR3 regions from RNA transcripts. First-round RT-PCR of the TCR CDR3 relied on the HTBI primer set. TCRdb used MiXCR to reprocess the multiplex PCR reads, holding one entry per CDR3 protein. The table has around 200,000 distinct CDR3 sequences, approximately 20% seen once. CDR1 is DFQATT and CDR2 is SNEGSKA in the germline V gene (reference sequence). Trimming removed 3 bases at V and 0 bases at J, with 9 bases between. The CDR3 is 14 residues long. This specimen comes from a study of T cells in Graves' hyperthyroidism and ophthalmopathy. Notes on the study in general: Blood also carried most thyroid clonotypes expanded above 0.001. Ophthalmopathy stood apart from stable hyperthyroidism in a 13 V-J model.

Clinicians diagnosed patients from clinical symptoms, serum thyroxine and TRAb, thyroid ultrasound and orbital computed tomography. It was 8.5 to 10 ml of fresh peripheral blood that supplied the PBMCs. V is TRBV20-1 and J is TRBJ1-5; D call uncertain. The receptor comes from a man aged 35 to 55 with Graves' hyperthyroidism. Sequencing was done on a sample of blood. The CDR3 nucleotides are TGCAGTGCTAGTTCCGCCTATAGCAATCAGCCCCAGCATTTT. Its protein product is CSASSAYSNQPQHF.